The 16 T cell receptor beta chains presented below share a single source sample, sequenced in a study of blood T cell repertoires in COVID-19. Here immunoSEQ multiplex PCR was the method, and the copy in TCRdb shows in-frame clones only, minus some. The table has 310,000 or so clones, 75% to 90% seen once. The sequenced sample consisted of PBMCs or T cells enriched from blood (not recorded which). The receptors originated from a woman aged 40 to 50 who had recovered from COVID-19.

This chain uses TRBV10-3 with TRBJ1-5, with 12 bases fitting TRBD1. V lost 6 bases and J lost 6; bases outside the gene matches: 6. CDR1 is ENHRY, CDR2 SYGVKD, per germline. The CDR3 is 15 amino acids. DNA of the CDR3: TGTGCCATCAGCCCCGGGACAGGGGGCGTTCAGCCCCAGCATTTT. It translates to CAISPGTGGVQPQHF.

The V and J genes are TRBV9 and TRBJ2-5; D gene unclear. Per germline, CDR1 SGDLS and CDR2 YYNGEE. V dropped 0 bases and J dropped 5 bases, with 11 bases sitting between them. The CDR3 spans 14 residues. The CDR3 nucleotides are TGTGCCAGCAGCGTAGATTGGGCTGAGGAGACCCAGTACTTC. Translated, it gives CASSVDWAEETQYF.

The chain links TRBV2 to TRBJ1-6, with D unclear. The germline CDR1 and CDR2 sequences are SNHLY and FYNNEI. There are 12 residues in the CDR3. The V end was cut by 8 bases, the J end by 9 bases, with 11 bases between. The CDR3 loop reads CASRTGSSPLHF. The CDR3 bases are TGTGCCAGCCGTACCGGGTCTTCACCCCTCCACTTT.

The chain recombines TRBV30 with TRBJ2-5; 8 nucleotides agree with TRBD2. The CDR3 is 15 amino acids. Germline CDR1 and CDR2: GTSNPN and SVGIG (reference sequence). J lost 5 bases, V lost 4 bases, and 12 bases had no gene match. DNA of the CDR3: TGTGCCTGGACAATGGCGGGGGGTGAATGGGAGACCCAGTACTTC. It is translated as CAWTMAGGEWETQYF.

This clone was observed a single time. Other DNA sequences in the same sample also yield this CDR3. Here the CDR3 reads CASSYGGTEAFF. The CDR3 DNA reads as TGTGCCAGCAGTTACGGCGGTACTGAAGCTTTCTTT. This chain connects TRBV6-2 or TRBV6-3 to TRBJ1-1; D remains ambiguous. Germline-derived CDR1 and CDR2 are MNHEY and SVGEGT. V lost 2 bases, J lost 5 bases, and 6 bases lay in between. The CDR3 covers 12 residues.

The genes are TRBV7-2 and TRBJ2-5; TRBD2 aligns across 8 bases. From germline, CDR1 is SGHTA and CDR2 FQGNSA. This CDR3 comprises 14 residues. The trim removed 5 bases at V and 1 base at J, leaving 3 bases unmatched. The CDR3 here is CASSGRGAQETQYF. For the CDR3, the DNA is TGTGCCAGCAGCGGGCGGGGGGCCCAAGAGACCCAGTACTTC.

The chain uses TRBV6-2 or TRBV6-3 and TRBJ1-1; D might be TRBD1 (6 bases). Looked up from germline, CDR1 is MNHEY and CDR2 is SVGEGT. The V end lost 5 bases, the J end lost 7 bases, and 20 bases lay between the germline ends. The CDR3 runs to 15 residues. CDR3 region: CASSLLRLTGLEAFF. DNA for the CDR3: TGTGCCAGCAGTCTTCTGAGGCTAACAGGGCTTGAAGCTTTCTTT.

The J gene is TRBJ1-2, the V gene TRBV30; TRBD1 might be the D (5 bases). This CDR3 has 14 residues. Trimming removed 0 bases at V and 7 bases at J, with 15 bases between. Germline CDR1 GTSNPN, CDR2 SVGIG (reference sequence). CDR3 in amino acids: CAWSVGGARVGYTF. For the CDR3, the DNA is TGTGCCTGGAGTGTCGGCGGGGCGAGAGTTGGCTACACCTTC.

CDR3: CASSLEGVGNQPQHF. DNA of the CDR3: TGTGCCAGCAGCTTAGAGGGAGTTGGGAATCAGCCCCAGCATTTT. The V gene is TRBV7-2, the J gene TRBJ1-5, with D unresolved. Germline CDR1 SGHTA, CDR2 FQGNSA. Between the trimmed V and J ends, which lost 1 base and 4 bases, there was a span of 11 bases. The CDR3 is 15 amino acids.

V usage is TRBV3-1 (or the pseudogene TRBV3-2) and J usage is TRBJ2-7; D is unclear. The CDR3 spans 14 residues. Germline V gives CDR1 LGHDT, CDR2 YNNKEL (reference sequence). Trimming removed 1 base from V and 2 bases from J, with 9 bases in between. CDR3 DNA sequence: TGTGCCAGCAGCCAAGGTGGGCCAGCCTACGAGCAGTACTTC. Translated, it gives CASSQGGPAYEQYF.

This chain joins TRBV2 and TRBJ2-1, with a possible D match to TRBD1 (6 bases). Trimming left V 2 bases short and J 6 bases short, with 11 bases between. The V gene's germline CDR1 is SNHLY and CDR2 FYNNEI. This CDR3 has 14 amino acids. The CDR3 sequence is CASSENRAGNEQFF. CDR3 DNA sequence: TGTGCCAGCAGTGAAAACAGGGCGGGCAATGAGCAGTTCTTC.

The chain couples TRBV19 to TRBJ2-5, with 7 nucleotides matching TRBD1. The J segment lost 5 bases and the V segment lost 6 bases, leaving 9 bases of the junction unmatched. Germline CDR1 reads LNHDA; CDR2 reads SQIVND (reference sequence). The CDR3 loop spans 14 amino acids. In DNA form, the CDR3 reads TGTGCCAGTAGATCCCAGGGGGATAGCGAGACCCAGTACTTC. Residues: CASRSQGDSETQYF.

This sequence joins TRBV4-3 and TRBJ2-1; D may be TRBD1 (6 bases). The CDR3 runs 15 residues. Germline values: CDR1 LGHNA, CDR2 YSLEER. Trimming took off 0 bases at V and 5 bases at J, with 11 bases between the two ends. CDR3 DNA: TGCGCCAGCAGCCAAGAACAGGGCAACAACAATGAGCAGTTCTTC. Translation: CASSQEQGNNNEQFF.

The chain recombines TRBV19 with TRBJ1-5, with a weak D call TRBD1 (5 bases). The CDR3 has 16 amino acids. Germline values: CDR1 LNHDA, CDR2 SQIVND (reference sequence). Trimming removed 3 bases at V and 3 bases at J, with 15 bases between. DNA for the CDR3: TGTGCCAGTAGTATTGGGCAGGGCGGAACCAATCAGCCCCAGCATTTT. Translating it yields CASSIGQGGTNQPQHF.

The genes are TRBV4-3 and TRBJ2-2; 14 bases agree with TRBD2. CDR1 LGHNA and CDR2 YSLEER come from the germline V gene. Unmatched junction bases numbered 5, after V lost 0 bases and J lost 5 bases. The CDR3 is 18 residues long. DNA of the CDR3: TGCGCCAGCAGCCAAGATGGGACTAGCGGGAGTAGAACCGGGGAGCTGTTTTTT. Encoded protein: CASSQDGTSGSRTGELFF.

V and J are TRBV30 and TRBJ2-7; possibly TRBD1 for D (5 bases). CDR3 length: 11 amino acids. V dropped 7 bases and J dropped 4 bases, with 11 bases sitting between them. Germline assignment: CDR1 GTSNPN and CDR2 SVGIG (reference sequence). The CDR3 coding sequence is TGTGCCTCCAGGGTATCATACGAGCAGTACTTC. Its protein is CASRVSYEQYF.